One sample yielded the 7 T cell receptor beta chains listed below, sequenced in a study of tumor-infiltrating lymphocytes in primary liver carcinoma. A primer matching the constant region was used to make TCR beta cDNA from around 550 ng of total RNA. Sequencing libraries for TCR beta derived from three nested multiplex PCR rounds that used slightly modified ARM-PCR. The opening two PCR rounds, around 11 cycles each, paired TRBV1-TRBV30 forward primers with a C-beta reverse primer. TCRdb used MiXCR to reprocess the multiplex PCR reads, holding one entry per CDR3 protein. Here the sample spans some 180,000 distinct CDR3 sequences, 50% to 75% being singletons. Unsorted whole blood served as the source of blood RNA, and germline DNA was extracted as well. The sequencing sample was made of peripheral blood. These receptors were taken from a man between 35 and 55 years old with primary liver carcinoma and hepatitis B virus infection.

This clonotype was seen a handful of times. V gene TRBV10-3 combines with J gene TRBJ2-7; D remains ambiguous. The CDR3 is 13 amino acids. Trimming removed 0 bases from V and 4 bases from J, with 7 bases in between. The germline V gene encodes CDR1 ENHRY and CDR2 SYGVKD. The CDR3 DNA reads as TGTGCCATCAGTGAGTCGACTGGATACGAGCAGTACTTC. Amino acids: CAISESTGYEQYF.

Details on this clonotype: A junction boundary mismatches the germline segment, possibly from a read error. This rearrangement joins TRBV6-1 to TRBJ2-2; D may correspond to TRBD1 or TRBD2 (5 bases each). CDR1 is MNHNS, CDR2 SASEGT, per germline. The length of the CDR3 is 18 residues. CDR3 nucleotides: TGTGCCAGCAGTGAAAAAATCGGGAAGGGGTATGGCACCGGGGAGCTATTTTTT. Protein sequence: CASSEKIGKGYGTGELFF.

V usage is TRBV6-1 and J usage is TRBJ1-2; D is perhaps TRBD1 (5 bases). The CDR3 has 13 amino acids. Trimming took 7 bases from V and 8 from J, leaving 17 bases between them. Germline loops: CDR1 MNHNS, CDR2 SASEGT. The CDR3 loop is CASTRSTGRGYTF. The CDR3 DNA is TGTGCCAGCACTAGAAGCACGGGGCGCGGCTACACCTTC.

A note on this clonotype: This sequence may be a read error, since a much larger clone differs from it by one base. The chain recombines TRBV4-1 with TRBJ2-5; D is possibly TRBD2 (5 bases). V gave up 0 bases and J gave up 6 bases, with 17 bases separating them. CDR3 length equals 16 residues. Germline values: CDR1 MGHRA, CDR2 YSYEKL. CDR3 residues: CASSQDREEGGKTQYF. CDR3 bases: TGCGCCAGCAGCCAAGATCGGGAAGAGGGCGGAAAGACCCAGTACTTC.

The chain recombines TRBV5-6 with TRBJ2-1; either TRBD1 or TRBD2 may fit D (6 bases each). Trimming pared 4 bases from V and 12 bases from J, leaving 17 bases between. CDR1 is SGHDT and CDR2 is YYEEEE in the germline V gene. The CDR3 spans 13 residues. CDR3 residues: CASSLKGGRGQFF. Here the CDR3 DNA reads TGTGCCAGCAGCCTAAAGGGGGGCAGGGGGCAGTTCTTC.

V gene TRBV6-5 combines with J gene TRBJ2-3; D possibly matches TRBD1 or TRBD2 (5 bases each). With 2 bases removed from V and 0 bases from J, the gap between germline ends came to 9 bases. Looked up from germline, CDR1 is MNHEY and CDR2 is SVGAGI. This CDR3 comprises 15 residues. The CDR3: CASSYGTASTDTQYF. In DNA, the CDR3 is TGTGCCAGCAGTTACGGGACGGCTAGCACAGATACGCAGTATTTT.

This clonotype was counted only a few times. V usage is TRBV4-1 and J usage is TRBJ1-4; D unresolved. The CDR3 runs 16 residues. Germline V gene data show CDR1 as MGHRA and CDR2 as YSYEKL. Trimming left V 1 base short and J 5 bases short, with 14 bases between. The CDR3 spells CASSQGEYPENEKLFF. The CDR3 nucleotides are TGCGCCAGCAGCCAAGGGGAGTACCCCGAAAATGAAAAACTGTTTTTT.